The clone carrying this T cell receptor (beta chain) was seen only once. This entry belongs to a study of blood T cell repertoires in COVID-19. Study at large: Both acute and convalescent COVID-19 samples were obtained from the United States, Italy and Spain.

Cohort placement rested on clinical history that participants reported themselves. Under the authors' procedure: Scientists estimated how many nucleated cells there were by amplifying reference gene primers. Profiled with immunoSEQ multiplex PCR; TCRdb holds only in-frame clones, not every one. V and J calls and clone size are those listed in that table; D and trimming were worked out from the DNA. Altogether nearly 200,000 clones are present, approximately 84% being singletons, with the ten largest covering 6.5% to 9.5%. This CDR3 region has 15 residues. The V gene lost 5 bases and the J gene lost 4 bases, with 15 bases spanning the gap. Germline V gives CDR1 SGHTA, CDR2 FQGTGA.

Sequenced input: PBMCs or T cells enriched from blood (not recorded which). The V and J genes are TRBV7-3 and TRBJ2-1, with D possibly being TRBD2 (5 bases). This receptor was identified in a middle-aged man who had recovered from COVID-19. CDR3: CASSPEVSHYNEQFF. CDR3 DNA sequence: TGTGCCAGCAGCCCGGAGGTCTCGCATTACAATGAGCAGTTCTTC.